Listed below are T cell receptor beta chains from one sample, sequenced in a study of blood T cell repertoires in COVID-19. Using immunoSEQ multiplex PCR, the repertoire was profiled, and TCRdb retains in-frame clones only, with some absent. The sample includes 300,000 to 400,000 clones, about nine tenths of them seen just once. Sequenced: PBMCs or T cells enriched from blood (not recorded which). The receptors come from a man in his sixties who had recovered from COVID-19. The CDR3 runs from the conserved cysteine through the conserved F or W. D genes are given only for firm matches. A clone size is listed for some rows: how often the clone was seen (once, few, many), or a class if it is expanded.

CDR3aa,CDR3nt,abundance,j_gene,v_gene,d_gene
CASSSDYRGAGELFF,TGTGCCAGCAGTTCAGACTACAGGGGAGCCGGGGAGCTGTTTTTT,NA,TRBJ2-2,TRBV6-5,TRBD1
CASGRDRATTYEQYF,TGTGCCAGCGGACGGGACAGGGCCACCACCTACGAGCAGTACTTC,NA,TRBJ2-7,TRBV2,TRBD1
CASSEVPGGRTYEQYF,TGTGCCAGCAGTGAAGTGCCGGGCGGGAGGACCTACGAGCAGTACTTC,few,TRBJ2-7,TRBV6-1,TRBD2
CAWQGAFEAFF,TGTGCCTGGCAAGGGGCGTTTGAAGCTTTCTTT,NA,TRBJ1-1,TRBV30,NA
CASRGGRVMNTEAFF,TGTGCCAGCAGGGGGGGACGCGTGATGAACACTGAAGCTTTCTTT,NA,TRBJ1-1,TRBV2,NA
CASSSAEGYTF,TGTGCCAGCAGCTCCGCCGAGGGCTACACCTTC,NA,TRBJ1-2,TRBV7-9,NA
CASREGQNNSPLHF,TGTGCCAGCAGGGAGGGACAGAATAATTCACCCCTCCACTTT,few,TRBJ1-6,TRBV6-1,TRBD1
CASSPRRGGYTF,TGTGCCAGCAGCCCGAGAAGGGGTGGCTACACCTTC,NA,TRBJ1-2,TRBV5-6,NA
CATSRDRAKPTTTGSPLHF,TGTGCCACCAGCAGAGACAGGGCGAAGCCGACGACGACGGGTTCACCCCTCCACTTT,NA,TRBJ1-6,TRBV15,NA
CASSQVETEAFF,TGTGCCAGCAGCCAAGTAGAAACTGAAGCTTTCTTT,NA,TRBJ1-1,TRBV4-2,NA
CASRPLAVSYNEQFF,TGCGCCAGCAGACCTCTAGCGGTCTCCTACAATGAGCAGTTCTTC,NA,TRBJ2-1,TRBV4-1,TRBD2
CASSQGGGRRGLSGELFF,TGCGCCAGCAGCCAAGGTGGGGGTCGGCGGGGGCTTTCCGGGGAGCTGTTTTTT,NA,TRBJ2-2,TRBV4-1,NA
CASSFTAGAEAFF,TGTGCCAGCAGTTTCACAGCGGGTGCCGAAGCTTTCTTT,few,TRBJ1-1,TRBV27,NA
CASSSGVYEQYF,TGTGCCAGCAGCTCCGGAGTCTACGAGCAGTACTTC,once,TRBJ2-7,TRBV5-5,NA
CASIQGFTYEQYF,TGTGCCAGCATCCAGGGGTTCACCTACGAGCAGTACTTC,NA,TRBJ2-7,TRBV6-6,NA
CASQAGANVLTF,TGTGCCAGCCAAGCGGGGGCCAACGTCCTGACTTTC,NA,TRBJ2-6,TRBV2,NA
CATSDFDRPGGYTF,TGTGCCACCAGTGATTTTGACAGGCCTGGGGGCTACACCTTC,NA,TRBJ1-2,TRBV24-1,NA
CASSPYNSPLHF,TGTGCCAGCAGCCCATATAATTCACCCCTCCACTTT,NA,TRBJ1-6,TRBV7-2,NA
CASKKTGGGYQPQHF,TGTGCCAGCAAGAAGACAGGGGGCGGGTATCAGCCCCAGCATTTT,NA,TRBJ1-5,TRBV27,TRBD1
CASRSLYNEQFF,TGTGCCAGCAGATCTCTTTACAATGAGCAGTTCTTC,NA,TRBJ2-1,TRBV27,NA
CASSLVALSDIQYF,TGTGCCAGCAGCTTAGTGGCTCTCAGTGATATTCAGTACTTC,NA,TRBJ2-4,TRBV7-2,NA
CASSLLGTGRSNEQFF,TGTGCCAGCAGCTTGCTAGGGACAGGGAGGTCAAATGAGCAGTTCTTC,NA,TRBJ2-1,TRBV5-6,TRBD1
CASSDSGWGDTEAFF,TGTGCCAGCAGCGACTCAGGGTGGGGGGACACTGAAGCTTTCTTT,once,TRBJ1-1,TRBV5-4,NA
CASSHGTGYTEAFF,TGTGCCAGCAGCCACGGGACAGGGTACACTGAAGCTTTCTTT,NA,TRBJ1-1,TRBV14,TRBD1
CASSLNDQALGYTF,TGCGCCAGCAGCTTGAATGACCAGGCGCTGGGCTACACCTTC,NA,TRBJ1-2,TRBV5-1,NA
CASSSDRRVGGYTF,TGCGCCAGCAGCTCGGACAGGAGGGTGGGGGGCTACACCTTC,NA,TRBJ1-2,TRBV5-1,TRBD1
CSVVGTAYTEAFF,TGCAGCGTTGTTGGGACAGCATACACTGAAGCTTTCTTT,NA,TRBJ1-1,TRBV29-1,TRBD1
CASSLYGGGGFNTEAFF,TGTGCCAGCAGTTTATACGGTGGCGGGGGGTTTAACACTGAAGCTTTCTTT,NA,TRBJ1-1,TRBV28,NA
CASSPGTSGRGETQYF,TGTGCCAGCAGCCCTGGGACTAGCGGGAGAGGAGAGACCCAGTACTTC,NA,TRBJ2-5,TRBV5-4,TRBD2
CASSERRDRGNSPLHF,TGTGCCAGCAGTGAAAGGCGGGACAGGGGTAATTCACCCCTCCACTTT,NA,TRBJ1-6,TRBV6-1,TRBD1
CASSVSGSEYNEQFF,TGTGCCAGCAGCGTGAGCGGGAGTGAGTACAATGAGCAGTTCTTC,once,TRBJ2-1,TRBV11-2,TRBD2
CASLSGTRVQETQYF,TGTGCCAGCTTATCCGGGACTAGGGTCCAAGAGACCCAGTACTTC,NA,TRBJ2-5,TRBV6-5,TRBD2
CASSLNPNPREQYF,TGTGCCAGCAGTTTAAACCCGAATCCACGGGAGCAGTACTTC,NA,TRBJ2-7,TRBV27,NA
CASSLTRDREEPQHF,TGTGCCAGCAGCTTAACGCGGGACAGGGAGGAGCCCCAGCATTTT,NA,TRBJ1-5,TRBV7-2,TRBD1
CASSPDRFTEAFF,TGTGCCAGCAGTCCAGACAGGTTTACTGAAGCTTTCTTT,NA,TRBJ1-1,TRBV27,NA
CASSYRGSQYF,TGTGCCAGCAGTTACCGGGGGAGCCAGTACTTC,NA,TRBJ2-5,TRBV6-5,NA